Below are 10 T cell receptor beta chains sequenced from a single sample in a study of spatial heterogeneity in lung cancer. Time point meaning: blood at routine non-recurrence follow-up after resection. From the 5' RACE reads, TCRdb called clonotypes with MiXCR, one entry per CDR3 protein. The sample has tens of thousands of distinct CDR3 sequences, about 8.2% seen once. The specimen comprised PBMCs, sampled at follow-up. These receptors were obtained from a female donor with early-stage non-small cell lung cancer.

This clonotype showed up many times. This rearrangement joins TRBV19 to TRBJ1-2, with TRBD1 as a possible D gene (6 bases). This CDR3 comprises 14 residues. Trimming removed 6 bases at V and 11 bases at J, with 22 bases between. The V gene's germline CDR1 is LNHDA and CDR2 SQIVND (reference sequence). Here the CDR3 reads CASRPPAGHFQYTF. In nucleotides, the CDR3 is TGTGCCAGTAGGCCCCCCGCGGGACACTTTCAGTACACCTTC.

The sample holds many counts of this clonotype. The V and J genes are TRBV7-2 and TRBJ2-7; 13 nucleotides agree with TRBD2. The CDR3 consists of 16 residues. Germline CDR1 and CDR2: SGHTA and FQGNSA. The V segment lost 5 bases and the J segment 7 bases; nucleotides outside the gene matches: 11. This CDR3 is CASSASVGLAGREQYF. CDR3 DNA sequence: TGTGCCAGCAGCGCGAGCGTGGGACTAGCGGGAAGGGAGCAGTACTTC.

This clonotype has ten or more counts. The chain couples TRBV18 to TRBJ2-5; TRBD1 aligns across 9 bases. The germline CDR1 and CDR2 sequences are KGHSH and LQKENI. The V segment lost 0 bases and the J segment 2 bases; nucleotides outside the gene matches: 1. CDR3 length equals 15 residues. The CDR3 here is CASSPPTGGQETQYF. The CDR3 DNA follows: TGTGCCAGCTCACCACCGACAGGGGGGCAAGAGACCCAGTACTTC.

V gene TRBV9 combines with J gene TRBJ2-1; TRBD2 might be the D (6 bases). The CDR3 totals 17 residues. Germline loops: CDR1 SGDLS, CDR2 YYNGEE. Trimming took off 4 bases at V and 0 bases at J, with 17 bases between the two ends. The chain's CDR3 is CASSTSRADPSYNEQFF. For the CDR3, the DNA is TGTGCCAGCAGCACTAGCAGGGCAGACCCCTCCTACAATGAGCAGTTCTTC.

The table lists this clonotype with a few counts. The chain uses TRBV4-1 and TRBJ1-4; no clear D gene. The CDR3 is made up of 12 amino acids. Trimming removed 0 bases from V and 10 bases from J, with 6 bases in between. Germline V lookup: CDR1 MGHRA, CDR2 YSYEKL. The CDR3 is CASSQDLGKLFF. As DNA, the CDR3 is TGCGCCAGCAGCCAAGATTTGGGAAAACTGTTTTTT.

This clonotype was seen at least ten times. The chain is built from TRBV24-1 and TRBJ2-1, with unresolved D. The germline gives CDR1 KGHDR, CDR2 SFDVKD. V lost 6 bases to trimming and J lost 4 bases, with 9 bases between them. This CDR3 is built from 13 residues. In DNA form, the CDR3 reads TGTGCCACCAGTCAGGACGGGTACAATGAGCAGTTCTTC. Residues: CATSQDGYNEQFF.

A word on this clonotype: The conserved final phenylalanine or tryptophan is absent from the CDR3, which likely points to a read error. This chain joins TRBV12-3 or TRBV12-4 and TRBJ2-1, with TRBD2 identical over 7 bases. The CDR3 has 14 amino acids. J was trimmed by 9 bases and V by 8 bases; bases with no gene match: 13. The CDR3 protein is CASSSTGTNSEQFL. The CDR3 bases are TGTGCCAGCTCATCTACCGGGACTAACAGTGAGCAGTTCCTC.

The V and J genes are TRBV19 and TRBJ1-3; D ambiguous. V lost 5 bases and J lost 0, with 8 bases in between. This CDR3 has 14 residues. Looked up from germline, CDR1 is LNHDA and CDR2 is SQIVND (reference sequence). Here the CDR3 reads CASSHESSGNTIYF. CDR3 DNA: TGTGCCAGTAGTCACGAAAGCTCTGGAAACACCATATATTTT.

This clonotype was recorded at least ten times. This CDR3 is CASSSVPGGAAGELFF. CDR3 nucleotide sequence: TGTGCCAGCAGCTCCGTACCAGGGGGCGCAGCCGGGGAGCTGTTTTTT. The genes are TRBV7-3 and TRBJ2-2, with 8 positions matching TRBD1. The V segment lost 4 bases and the J segment 6 bases; nucleotides outside the gene matches: 10. The germline V gene encodes CDR1 SGHTA and CDR2 FQGTGA. CDR3 size: 16 residues.

This clonotype was counted at least ten times. The junction shows a germline mismatch at one end, possibly a read error. V usage is TRBV5-1 and J usage is TRBJ2-1, with 10 nucleotides matching TRBD2. CDR3 size: 15 residues. In germline, CDR1 is SGHRS, CDR2 YFSETQ. The CDR3 region has the DNA TGCGCCAGCAGTTTGGTAGCGGGAGGAGGGGAGGAGCAGTTCTTC. It yields the protein CASSLVAGGGEEQFF. Full variable domain (rest looked up from reference TRBV5-1 and TRBJ2-1): KAGVTQTPRYLIKTRGQQVTLSCSPISGHRSVSWYQQTPGQGLQFLFEYFSETQRNKGNFPGRFSGRQFSNSRSEMNVSTLELGDSALYLCASSLVAGGGEEQFFGPGTRLTVL.